The next 12 T cell receptor beta chains were all read from a single sample in a study of blood T cell repertoires in COVID-19. The data were produced by immunoSEQ multiplex PCR, yet TCRdb's version contains in-frame clones alone and is incomplete. Counted here are some 85,000 clones, 65% to 85% occurring once; the ten biggest clones make up 6.3%. The sequencing input was peripheral blood. These receptors all stem from a man in his 70s with COVID-19, enrolled during active disease.

The rearrangement links TRBV9 to TRBJ1-2; 8 nucleotides agree with TRBD1. V trimming: 2 bases; J trimming: 4 bases; junction bases outside the gene matches: 7. The CDR3 runs 15 residues. Germline CDR1 is SGDLS and CDR2 is YYNGEE. The CDR3 DNA reads TGTGCCAGCAGCGTCACAGGGGGATCCTTCTATGGCTACACCTTC. This gives the protein CASSVTGGSFYGYTF.

The J gene is TRBJ1-4, the V gene TRBV18, with D possibly being TRBD1 (6 bases). This CDR3 is 15 amino acids long. Germline CDR1 and CDR2: KGHSH and LQKENI. The V end was cut by 0 bases, the J end by 2 bases, with 7 bases between. The CDR3 loop is CASSPPQGTNEKLFF. CDR3 DNA sequence: TGTGCCAGCTCACCACCCCAGGGGACTAATGAAAAACTGTTTTTT.

The chain uses TRBV7-8 and TRBJ2-3; D is possibly TRBD2 (6 bases). V was pared by 1 base and J by 4 bases, with 12 bases between. The CDR3 runs 15 residues. Germline-derived CDR1 and CDR2 are SGHVS and FQNEAQ. Written as DNA, the CDR3 is TGTGCCAGCAGCTTAGATAGGAGGGTAGCAGATACGCAGTATTTT. Its translation is CASSLDRRVADTQYF.

This clone was seen only once. V is TRBV28 and J is TRBJ1-1, with unresolved D. V was pared by 5 bases and J by 11 bases, with 12 bases between. This CDR3 contains 11 residues. CDR1 is MDHEN, CDR2 SYDVKM, per germline. The chain's CDR3 is CASSPRGRAFF. DNA of the CDR3: TGTGCCAGCAGTCCAAGAGGGCGTGCTTTCTTT.

This clone was recorded at least ten times. This chain uses TRBV6-2 or TRBV6-3 with TRBJ1-1; TRBD1 aligns across 9 bases. After removal of 6 bases from V and 7 bases from J, the junction contained 9 bases not matched to a gene. The CDR3 is 14 amino acids. CDR1 and CDR2 (germline): MNHEY, SVGEGT. CDR3 sequence: CASRYGTGSVEAFF. CDR3 in DNA: TGTGCCAGCAGGTACGGGACAGGGTCGGTTGAAGCTTTCTTT.

This clone was counted once. Here the CDR3 DNA reads TGTGCCAGCGGCATCGGGACTAGCGCCGGGGAGCTGTTTTTT. Its translation is CASGIGTSAGELFF. The chain uses TRBV2 and TRBJ2-2; 10 nucleotides align to TRBD2. The junction had 6 bases not matched to a gene; V was cut back by 8 bases and J by 6 bases. The CDR3 runs 14 residues. The germline gives CDR1 SNHLY, CDR2 FYNNEI.

This clone has only one observation. The chain has TRBV6-2 or TRBV6-3 and TRBJ2-1; 8 bases are a match to TRBD2. V shed 0 bases and J 0 bases; nucleotides not matched to a gene: 7. The CDR3 length is 18 residues. Germline lookup yields CDR1 MNHEY and CDR2 SVGEGT. The CDR3 region has the DNA TGTGCCAGCAGTTACTCGAGGGGAAGCGGGAGCTCCTACAATGAGCAGTTCTTC. Translated: CASSYSRGSGSSYNEQFF.

This sequence joins TRBV29-1 and TRBJ1-2; D is undetermined. The CDR3 consists of 16 residues. Trimming removed 0 bases from V and 4 bases from J, with 18 bases in between. Germline V gene sequence: CDR1 SQVTM, CDR2 ANQGSEA. The CDR3 protein is CSVEDFVNEGIYGYTF. The CDR3 DNA follows: TGCAGCGTTGAAGATTTCGTGAATGAGGGAATCTATGGCTACACCTTC.

The chain joins TRBV18 to TRBJ2-1; 8 bases line up with TRBD2. Germline CDR1 reads KGHSH; CDR2 reads LQKENI. The trim removed 3 bases at V and 5 bases at J, leaving 12 bases unmatched. There are 17 residues in the CDR3. In DNA form, the CDR3 reads TGTGCCAGCTCACCGAACTCCATAGCCGGGAGGGACAATGAGCAGTTCTTC. This translates into CASSPNSIAGRDNEQFF.

The rearrangement uses TRBV7-2 and TRBJ2-5, with 7 bases aligning to TRBD1. There are 16 residues in the CDR3. Losses at the gene ends were 0 bases for V and 2 bases for J; bases not matched to a gene: 6. CDR1 SGHTA and CDR2 FQGNSA come from the germline V gene. The CDR3 reads CASSLAQGYGQETQYF. The CDR3 DNA reads TGTGCCAGCAGCTTAGCACAGGGGTACGGGCAAGAGACCCAGTACTTC.

The V and J genes are TRBV18 and TRBJ1-6; 9 positions match TRBD1. CDR3 size: 19 residues. Per the germline V gene, CDR1 is KGHSH and CDR2 is LQKENI. Unmatched junction bases numbered 15, after V lost 0 bases and J lost 9 bases. This chain's CDR3 is CASSPPKKIQGAHSSPLHF. CDR3 DNA: TGTGCCAGCTCACCACCGAAAAAGATACAGGGGGCGCATAGTTCACCCCTCCACTTT.

V gene TRBV28 combines with J gene TRBJ1-1, with D perhaps TRBD1 (5 bases). The length of the CDR3 is 13 residues. V was shortened by 7 bases and J by 2 bases, with 11 bases between the two germline ends. The germline CDR1 and CDR2 sequences are MDHEN and SYDVKM. CDR3 coding DNA: TGTGCCAGCAAAAACACAGGAAACACTGAAGCTTTCTTT. Encoded protein: CASKNTGNTEAFF.